A selection of T cell receptor beta chains follows, all from one sample in a study of cytomegalovirus exposure and HLA in healthy donors. Produced via immunoSEQ multiplex PCR; TCRdb's table is partial and in-frame only. The sample lists 18,000 or so clones; roughly 70% were seen once. The sequencing sample was made of PBMCs. These receptor sequences come from a man aged 18 to 29 in good health and CMV-seronegative. CDR3s leave out the opening cysteine and the closing phenylalanine or tryptophan. Fields, in order: V gene, CDR3 protein.

v_gene: TRBV10-1
CDR3aa: ASRPGTGLPEQY

v_gene: TRBV2
CDR3aa: ASSERNRGTDTQY

v_gene: TRBV30
CDR3aa: AWSVAGGSFAKNIQY

v_gene: TRBV6-5
CDR3aa: ASSYGGMSTEAF

v_gene: TRBV14
CDR3aa: ASSSSGIHNEQF

v_gene: TRBV14
CDR3aa: ASSGWDQGGEQY

v_gene: TRBV2
CDR3aa: ASMEGGSTEAF

v_gene: TRBV27
CDR3aa: ASSLWGQTASPNYGYT

v_gene: TRBV25-1
CDR3aa: ASSERTGRNTIY

v_gene: TRBV7-2
CDR3aa: ASTRQGVEAEAF

v_gene: TRBV30
CDR3aa: AWSPYRGISGYT

v_gene: TRBV29-1
CDR3aa: SVGPGDEQF

v_gene: TRBV6-1
CDR3aa: ASSEFDRGPTYEQY

v_gene: TRBV6-5
CDR3aa: ASSNPGRGAF

v_gene: TRBV5-1
CDR3aa: ASSEQGGQVGAF

v_gene: TRBV30
CDR3aa: AQPTEGAYGYT

v_gene: TRBV9
CDR3aa: ASSSGQDYGYT

v_gene: TRBV29-1
CDR3aa: SVEDPGQGNEQY

v_gene: TRBV7-7
CDR3aa: ASSLGSGGATETQY

v_gene: TRBV30
CDR3aa: AWSVLRGTEAF

v_gene: TRBV6-5
CDR3aa: ASSYLRGGGETQY

v_gene: TRBV9
CDR3aa: ASSANDAASGGYT

v_gene: TRBV29-1
CDR3aa: SVTLNWGGGNEQF

v_gene: TRBV5-4
CDR3aa: ASSSEGGNYGYT

v_gene: TRBV7-2
CDR3aa: ASSILGSYEQY

v_gene: TRBV29-1
CDR3aa: SVGASNQPQH

v_gene: TRBV10-1
CDR3aa: ATNRGTYEQY

v_gene: TRBV5-1
CDR3aa: ASSLGQGRTEAF

v_gene: TRBV30
CDR3aa: AWTAVAGGTDTQY

v_gene: TRBV4-3
CDR3aa: ASSHLTGANSYEQY

v_gene: TRBV29-1
CDR3aa: SSLGRFTDTQY

v_gene: TRBV6-5
CDR3aa: ASSTGLKTDTQY

v_gene: TRBV29-1
CDR3aa: SVEMGQGYPEAF

v_gene: TRBV2
CDR3aa: ASRGQLGTNEKLF

v_gene: TRBV5-6
CDR3aa: ASSQGQGNEQF

v_gene: TRBV2
CDR3aa: ASRRGDSGGLVEQY

v_gene: TRBV7-7
CDR3aa: ASSLDRGTQY

v_gene: TRBV9
CDR3aa: ASSKGTVNQPQH

v_gene: TRBV4-1
CDR3aa: ASSQDPAGSGNTIY

v_gene: TRBV30
CDR3aa: AFLADQSYNEQF

v_gene: TRBV7-8
CDR3aa: ASSLTSGTDTQY

v_gene: TRBV30
CDR3aa: AWGHGTQF

v_gene: TRBV15
CDR3aa: ATSRETGEQF

v_gene: TRBV10-3
CDR3aa: AISEQGVRGQPQH

v_gene: TRBV29-1
CDR3aa: SVTTSGPSGAGEQF

v_gene: TRBV6-6
CDR3aa: ASGLGQVNQPQH

v_gene: TRBV6-5
CDR3aa: ASTPDRALNQPQH

v_gene: TRBV30
CDR3aa: AWSPLRVGNTEAF

v_gene: TRBV9
CDR3aa: ASSGTANYNSPLH

v_gene: TRBV28
CDR3aa: ASLGQGEKRSNYGYT

v_gene: TRBV7-9
CDR3aa: ASSKRTGTGGWAEAF

v_gene: TRBV2
CDR3aa: ASKRSEETQY

v_gene: TRBV6-1
CDR3aa: ASFIEAETQY

v_gene: TRBV29-1
CDR3aa: SVEVQGGKLF

v_gene: TRBV6-5
CDR3aa: ASQGGLGSYEQY

v_gene: TRBV30
CDR3aa: AWSTQPGYGYT

v_gene: TRBV29-1
CDR3aa: SVERHWQF

v_gene: TRBV29-1
CDR3aa: SVEEIDTQY

v_gene: TRBV30
CDR3aa: ASTQGWEQY

v_gene: TRBV29-1
CDR3aa: SGSGGYNEQF